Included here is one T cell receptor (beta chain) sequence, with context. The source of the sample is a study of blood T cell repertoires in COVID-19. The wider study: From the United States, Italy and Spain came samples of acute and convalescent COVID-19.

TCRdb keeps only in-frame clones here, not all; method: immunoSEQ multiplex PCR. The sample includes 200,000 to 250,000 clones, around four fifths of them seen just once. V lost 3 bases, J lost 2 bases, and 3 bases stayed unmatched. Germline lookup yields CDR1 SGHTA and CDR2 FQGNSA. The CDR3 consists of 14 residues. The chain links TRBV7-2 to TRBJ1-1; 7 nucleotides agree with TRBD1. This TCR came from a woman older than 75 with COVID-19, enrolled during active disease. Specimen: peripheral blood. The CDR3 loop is CASSLGQINTEAFF. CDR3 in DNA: TGTGCCAGCAGCTTGGGACAGATTAACACTGAAGCTTTCTTT.